This T cell receptor beta chain was recovered during a study of cytomegalovirus exposure and HLA in healthy donors. Regarding the study as a whole: According to the study, around 180 TCR beta chains were cytomegalovirus-associated.

The CDR3 runs 14 residues. V was cut by 7 bases and J by 2 bases, with 11 bases left in between. Germline V gives CDR1 MDHEN, CDR2 SYDVKM. Method: immunoSEQ multiplex PCR; TCRdb's copy keeps in-frame clones and lacks some. The table records roughly 330,000 clones, roughly nine tenths of them present only once. Remarks on this clone: The target antigen is unknown.

This chain joins TRBV28 and TRBJ2-2; tentative D call: TRBD1 (5 bases). This receptor was obtained from a woman in her 30s in good health and CMV-seropositive. Sequenced: PBMCs. The CDR3 DNA follows: TGTGCCAGCACCAGGACAAGAAACACCGGGGAGCTGTTTTTT. Its protein is CASTRTRNTGELFF.